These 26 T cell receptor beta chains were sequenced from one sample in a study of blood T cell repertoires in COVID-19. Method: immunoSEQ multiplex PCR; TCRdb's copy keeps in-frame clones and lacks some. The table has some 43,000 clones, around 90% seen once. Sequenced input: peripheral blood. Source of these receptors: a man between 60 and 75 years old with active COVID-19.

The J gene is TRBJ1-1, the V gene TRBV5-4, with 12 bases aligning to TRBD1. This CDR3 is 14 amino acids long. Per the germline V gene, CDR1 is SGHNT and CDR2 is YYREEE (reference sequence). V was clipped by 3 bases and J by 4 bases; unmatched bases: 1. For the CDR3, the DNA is TGTGCCAGCAGCTGGGGACAGGGGGCCACTGAAGCTTTCTTT. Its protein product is CASSWGQGATEAFF.

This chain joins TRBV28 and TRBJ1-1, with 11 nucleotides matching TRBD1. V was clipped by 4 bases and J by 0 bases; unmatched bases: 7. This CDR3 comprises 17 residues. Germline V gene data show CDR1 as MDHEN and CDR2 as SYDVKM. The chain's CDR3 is CASSSPGTGGMNTEAFF. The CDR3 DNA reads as TGTGCCAGCAGTTCTCCCGGGACAGGGGGGATGAACACTGAAGCTTTCTTT.

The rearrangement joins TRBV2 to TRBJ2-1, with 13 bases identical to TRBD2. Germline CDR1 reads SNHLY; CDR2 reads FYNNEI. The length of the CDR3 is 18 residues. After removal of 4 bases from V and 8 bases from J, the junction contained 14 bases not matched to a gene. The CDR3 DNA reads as TGTGCCAGCAGTGCCCCCCCGGGACTAGCGGGGCTTGGAGATGAGCAGTTCTTC. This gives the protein CASSAPPGLAGLGDEQFF. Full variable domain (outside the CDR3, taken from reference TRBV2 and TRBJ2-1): EPEVTQTPSHQVTQMGQEVILRCVPISNHLYFYWYRQILGQKVEFLVSFYNNEISEKSEIFDDQFSVERPDGSNFTLKIRSTKLEDSAMYFCASSAPPGLAGLGDEQFFGPGTRLTVL.

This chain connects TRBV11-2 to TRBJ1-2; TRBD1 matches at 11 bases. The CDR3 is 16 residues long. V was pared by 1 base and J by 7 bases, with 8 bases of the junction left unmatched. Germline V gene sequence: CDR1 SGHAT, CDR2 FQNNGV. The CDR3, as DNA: TGTGCCAGCAGCTTAGCGAGAGGGACAGGGGGTGTTGGCTACACCTTC. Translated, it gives CASSLARGTGGVGYTF.

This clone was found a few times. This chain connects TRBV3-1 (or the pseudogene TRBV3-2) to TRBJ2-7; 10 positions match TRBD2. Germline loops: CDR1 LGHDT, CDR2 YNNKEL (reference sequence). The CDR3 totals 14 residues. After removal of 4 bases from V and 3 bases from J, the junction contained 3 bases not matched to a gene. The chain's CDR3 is CASSLAGGYYEQYF. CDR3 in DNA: TGTGCCAGCAGCCTAGCGGGGGGTTACTACGAGCAGTACTTC.

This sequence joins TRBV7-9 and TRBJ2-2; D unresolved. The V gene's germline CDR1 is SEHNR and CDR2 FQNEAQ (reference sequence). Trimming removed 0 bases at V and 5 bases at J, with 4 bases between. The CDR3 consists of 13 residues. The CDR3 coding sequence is TGTGCCAGCAGCTTAGCCGAGACCGGGGAGCTGTTTTTT. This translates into CASSLAETGELFF.

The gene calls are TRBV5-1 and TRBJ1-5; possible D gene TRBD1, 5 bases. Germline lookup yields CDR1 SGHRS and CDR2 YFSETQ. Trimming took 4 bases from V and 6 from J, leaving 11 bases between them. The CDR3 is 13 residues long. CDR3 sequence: CASSPDRSQPQHF. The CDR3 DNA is TGCGCCAGCAGCCCCGACAGAAGTCAGCCCCAGCATTTT. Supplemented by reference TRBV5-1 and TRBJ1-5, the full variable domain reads KAGVTQTPRYLIKTRGQQVTLSCSPISGHRSVSWYQQTPGQGLQFLFEYFSETQRNKGNFPGRFSGRQFSNSRSEMNVSTLELGDSALYLCASSPDRSQPQHFGDGTRLSIL.

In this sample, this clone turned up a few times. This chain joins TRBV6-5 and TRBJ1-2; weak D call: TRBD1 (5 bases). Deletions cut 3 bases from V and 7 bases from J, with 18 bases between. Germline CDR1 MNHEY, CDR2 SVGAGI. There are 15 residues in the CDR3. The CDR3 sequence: CASSYQGFFEGGYTF. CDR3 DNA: TGTGCCAGCAGTTATCAGGGATTCTTTGAAGGTGGCTACACCTTC.

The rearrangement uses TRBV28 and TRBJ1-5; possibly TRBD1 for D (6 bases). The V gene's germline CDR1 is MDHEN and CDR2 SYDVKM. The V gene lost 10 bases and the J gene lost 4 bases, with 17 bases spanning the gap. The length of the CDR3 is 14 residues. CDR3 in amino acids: CATQKTGLNQPQHF. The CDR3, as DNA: TGTGCCACCCAGAAGACAGGCCTTAATCAGCCCCAGCATTTT.

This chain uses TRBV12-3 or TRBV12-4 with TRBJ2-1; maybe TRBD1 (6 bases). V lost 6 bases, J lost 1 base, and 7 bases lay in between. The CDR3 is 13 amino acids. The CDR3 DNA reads TGTGCCAGCAGCCAGGGGTCCTACAATGAGCAGTTCTTC. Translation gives CASSQGSYNEQFF.

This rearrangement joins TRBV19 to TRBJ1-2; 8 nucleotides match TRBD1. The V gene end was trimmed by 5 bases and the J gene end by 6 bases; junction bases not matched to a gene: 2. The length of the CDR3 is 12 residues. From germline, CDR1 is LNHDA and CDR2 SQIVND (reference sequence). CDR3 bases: TGTGCCAGTAGTGCGGACAGGGATGGCTACACCTTC. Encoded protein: CASSADRDGYTF. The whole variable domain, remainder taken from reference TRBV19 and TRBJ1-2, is DGGITQSPKYLFRKEGQNVTLSCEQNLNHDAMYWYRQDPGQGLRLIYYSQIVNDFQKGDIAEGYSVSREKKESFPLTVTSAQKNPTAFYLCASSADRDGYTFGSGTRLTVV.

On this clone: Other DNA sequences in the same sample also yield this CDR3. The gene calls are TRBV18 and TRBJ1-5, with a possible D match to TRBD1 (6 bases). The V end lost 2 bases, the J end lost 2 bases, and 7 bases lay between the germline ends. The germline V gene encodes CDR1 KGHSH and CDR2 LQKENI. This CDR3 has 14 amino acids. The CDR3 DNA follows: TGTGCCAGCTCACCAGGGGGCGGCAATCAGCCCCAGCATTTT. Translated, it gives CASSPGGGNQPQHF.

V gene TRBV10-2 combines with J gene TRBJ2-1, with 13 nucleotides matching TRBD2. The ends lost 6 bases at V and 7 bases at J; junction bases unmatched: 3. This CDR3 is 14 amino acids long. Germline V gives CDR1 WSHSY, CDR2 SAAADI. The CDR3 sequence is CASRGTSGMNEQFF. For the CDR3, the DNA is TGCGCCAGCAGGGGGACTAGCGGGATGAATGAGCAGTTCTTC.

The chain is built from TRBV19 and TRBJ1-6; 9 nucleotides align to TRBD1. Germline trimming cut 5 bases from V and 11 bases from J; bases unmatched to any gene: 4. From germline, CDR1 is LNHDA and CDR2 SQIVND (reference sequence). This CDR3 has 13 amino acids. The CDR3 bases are TGTGCCAGTAGTGGACAGGGGTGGACACCCCTCCACTTT. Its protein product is CASSGQGWTPLHF.

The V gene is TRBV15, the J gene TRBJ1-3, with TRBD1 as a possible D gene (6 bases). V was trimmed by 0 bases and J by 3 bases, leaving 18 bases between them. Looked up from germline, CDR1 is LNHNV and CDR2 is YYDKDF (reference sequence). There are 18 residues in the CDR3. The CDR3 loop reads CATSRDRLTGSVGNTIYF. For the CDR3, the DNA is TGTGCCACCAGCAGAGATCGACTGACAGGCTCAGTTGGAAACACCATATATTTT.

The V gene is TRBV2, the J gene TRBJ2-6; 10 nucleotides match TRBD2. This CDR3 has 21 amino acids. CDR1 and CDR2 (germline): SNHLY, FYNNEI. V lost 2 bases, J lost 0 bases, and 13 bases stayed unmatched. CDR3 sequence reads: CASSEYRAGGPRPSGANVLTF. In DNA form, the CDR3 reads TGTGCCAGCAGTGAATATCGAGCGGGAGGGCCTCGACCCTCTGGGGCCAACGTCCTGACTTTC.

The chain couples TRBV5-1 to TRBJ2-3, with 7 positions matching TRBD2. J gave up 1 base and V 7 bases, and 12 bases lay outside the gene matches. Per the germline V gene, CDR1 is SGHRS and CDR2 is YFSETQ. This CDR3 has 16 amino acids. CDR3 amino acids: CASSEASTSGTDTQYF. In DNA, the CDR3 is TGCGCCAGCTCCGAGGCCTCAACTAGCGGCACAGATACGCAGTATTTT. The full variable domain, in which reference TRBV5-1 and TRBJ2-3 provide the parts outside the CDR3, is KAGVTQTPRYLIKTRGQQVTLSCSPISGHRSVSWYQQTPGQGLQFLFEYFSETQRNKGNFPGRFSGRQFSNSRSEMNVSTLELGDSALYLCASSEASTSGTDTQYFGPGTRLTVL.

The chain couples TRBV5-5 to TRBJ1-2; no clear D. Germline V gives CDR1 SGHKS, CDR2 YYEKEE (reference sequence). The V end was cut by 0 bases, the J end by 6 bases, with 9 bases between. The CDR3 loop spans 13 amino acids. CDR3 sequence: CASSLVRENGYTF. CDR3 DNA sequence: TGTGCCAGCAGCTTGGTGCGGGAGAATGGCTACACCTTC. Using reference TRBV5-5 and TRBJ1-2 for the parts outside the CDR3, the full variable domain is DAGVTQSPTHLIKTRGQQVTLRCSPISGHKSVSWYQQVLGQGPQFIFQYYEKEERGRGNFPDRFSARQFPNYSSELNVNALLLGDSALYLCASSLVRENGYTFGSGTRLTVV.

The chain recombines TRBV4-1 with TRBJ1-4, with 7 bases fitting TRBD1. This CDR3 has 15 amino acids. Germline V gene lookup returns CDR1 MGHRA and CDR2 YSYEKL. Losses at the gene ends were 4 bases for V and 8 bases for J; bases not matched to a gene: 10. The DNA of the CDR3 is TGCGCCAGCAGCCTTAGACAGGGCCCCAGGGAAAAACTGTTTTTT. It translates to CASSLRQGPREKLFF.

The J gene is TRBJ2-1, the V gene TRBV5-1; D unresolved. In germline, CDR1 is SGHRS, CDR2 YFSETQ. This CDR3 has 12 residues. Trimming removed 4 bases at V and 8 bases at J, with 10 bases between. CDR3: CASSPPADEQFF. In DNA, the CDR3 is TGCGCCAGCAGCCCTCCGGCGGATGAGCAGTTCTTC.

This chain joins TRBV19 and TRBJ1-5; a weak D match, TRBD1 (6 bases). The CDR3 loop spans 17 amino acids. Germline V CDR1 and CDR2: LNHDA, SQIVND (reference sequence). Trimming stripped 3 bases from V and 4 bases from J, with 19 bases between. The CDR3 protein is CASSILAGGGFNQPQHF. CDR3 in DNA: TGTGCCAGTAGTATCCTGGCGGGAGGGGGATTTAATCAGCCCCAGCATTTT.

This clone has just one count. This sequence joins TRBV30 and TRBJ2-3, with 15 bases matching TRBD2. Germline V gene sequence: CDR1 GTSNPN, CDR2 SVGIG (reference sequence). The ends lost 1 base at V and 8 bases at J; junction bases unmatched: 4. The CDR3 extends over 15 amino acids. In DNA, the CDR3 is TGTGCCTGGAGTGGGACTAGCGGGAGGGCCTTTACGCAGTATTTT. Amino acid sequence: CAWSGTSGRAFTQYF.

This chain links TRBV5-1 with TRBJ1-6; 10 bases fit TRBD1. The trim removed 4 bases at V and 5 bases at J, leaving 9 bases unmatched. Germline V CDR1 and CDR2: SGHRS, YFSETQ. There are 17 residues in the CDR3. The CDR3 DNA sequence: TGCGCCAGCAGCCCCCGGGACAGGGGCGCCGATAATTCACCCCTCCACTTT. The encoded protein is CASSPRDRGADNSPLHF.

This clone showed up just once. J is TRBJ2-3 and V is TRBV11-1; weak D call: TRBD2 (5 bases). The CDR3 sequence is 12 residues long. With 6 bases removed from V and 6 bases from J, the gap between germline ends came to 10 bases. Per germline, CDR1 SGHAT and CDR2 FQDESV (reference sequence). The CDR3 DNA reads TGTGCCAGCAGACAAGGCGGGGATACGCAGTATTTT. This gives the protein CASRQGGDTQYF.

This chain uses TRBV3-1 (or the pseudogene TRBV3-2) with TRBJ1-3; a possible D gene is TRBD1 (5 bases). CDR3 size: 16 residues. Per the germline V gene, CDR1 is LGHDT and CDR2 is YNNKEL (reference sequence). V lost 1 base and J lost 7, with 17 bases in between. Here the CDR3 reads CASSQGPGDNRNTIYF. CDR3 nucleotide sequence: TGTGCCAGCAGCCAAGGACCGGGGGATAATCGCAACACCATATATTTT.

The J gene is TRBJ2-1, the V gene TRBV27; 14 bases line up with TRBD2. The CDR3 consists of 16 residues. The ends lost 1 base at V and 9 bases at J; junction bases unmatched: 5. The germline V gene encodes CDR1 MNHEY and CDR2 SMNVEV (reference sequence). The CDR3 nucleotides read TGTGCCAGCAGTTTATTAGGACTAGCGGGAGGAAGTGAGCAGTTCTTC. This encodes CASSLLGLAGGSEQFF.